The TCR beta chain under discussion was sequenced for a study of T cells in Graves' hyperthyroidism and ophthalmopathy. This CDR3 is 12 amino acids long. V was pared by 4 bases and J by 11 bases, with 12 bases between. Amplification yielded TCR beta CDR3 regions, with RNA transcripts as the source. First-round RT-PCR of the TCR CDR3 relied on the HTBI primer set. Each CDR3 protein is one row after TCRdb ran MiXCR on the multiplex PCR reads. This sample has hundreds of thousands of distinct CDR3 sequences; approximately 15% occur once, and the top ten carry approximately 3.5%. This clonotype was seen many times.

This clonotype was obtained from a woman aged 40 to 50 with Graves' ophthalmopathy. The specimen was blood. The V gene is TRBV12-3 or TRBV12-4, the J gene TRBJ1-5; D not certain. DNA of the CDR3: TGTGCCAGCAGTTCAGACGCGCTGGCCCAGCATTTT. This sequence encodes CASSSDALAQHF.